This T cell receptor (beta chain) was profiled in a study of cytomegalovirus exposure and HLA in healthy donors. In the study overall: The platform used for the 120 or so validation repertoires matched that of the roughly 670 first-cohort repertoires, a later analysis reported. Broader study findings: The classifier, whose performance was assessed in both the original and validation cohorts, reportedly diagnosed cytomegalovirus status with high specificity and sensitivity. Cytomegalovirus association was listed for around 170 TCR beta chains.

The CDR3 is 19 residues long. Germline-derived CDR1 and CDR2 are LGHNT and FRNRAP. Trimming at V came to 3 bases and at J to 3 bases, leaving 17 bases not matched to a gene. Points on this clone: The antigen is not known.

The donors were in the 120-subject validation cohort; that cohort was separate from the approximately 700-subject first cohort. Only in-frame clones appear in the TCRdb table, and some are missing; sequencing was by immunoSEQ multiplex PCR. The data contain more than 85,000 clones, about 95% of them singletons. This TCR derives from a woman aged 18-30 years in good health and CMV-seronegative. The rearrangement joins TRBV12-5 to TRBJ1-3; 7 bases agree with TRBD1. Sequencing input: PBMCs. CDR3 residues: CASGFWAGTALGGGNTIYF. CDR3 sequence (DNA): TGTGCTAGTGGTTTCTGGGCAGGGACAGCGTTAGGCGGTGGAAACACCATATATTTT.